Listed below are T cell receptor beta chains from one sample, sequenced in a study of T cells in Graves' hyperthyroidism and ophthalmopathy. Each CDR3 protein gets one entry after TCRdb re-called the multiplex PCR reads with MiXCR. In the table there are under 400,000 distinct CDR3 sequences, 21% of which are singletons. The source material was blood. Receptors were obtained from a woman in her forties or fifties with Graves' hyperthyroidism. CDR3s include the opening cysteine and the closing phenylalanine or tryptophan. A D gene is named only where the DNA matches it firmly. Not every row has a clone size; where given, it reads once, few, many or a size class.

j_call v_call clone_size d_call cdr3_aa cdr3_nt
TRBJ1-4 TRBV7-9 . TRBD1 CASSLGGTGGSRLEKLFF TGTGCCAGCAGCTTAGGTGGGACAGGGGGTAGCCGACTTGAAAAACTGTTTTTT
TRBJ1-2 TRBV15 many TRBD1 CATSRDHDRGPGGYTF TGTGCCACCAGCAGAGATCATGACAGGGGGCCGGGTGGCTACACCTTC
TRBJ2-7 TRBV28 many TRBD1 CASSLPLPRDSLYEQYF TGTGCCAGCAGTTTACCCCTCCCCCGGGACAGCCTCTACGAGCAGTACTTC
TRBJ2-3 TRBV3-1 . TRBD2 CASRSSGTQDTQYF TGTGCCAGCAGGTCCAGCGGGACCCAAGATACGCAGTATTTT
TRBJ2-1 TRBV5-1 many TRBD1 CASSLAGQGPNEQFF TGCGCCAGCAGCTTGGCCGGACAGGGCCCTAATGAGCAGTTCTTC
TRBJ1-1 TRBV12-3/TRBV12-4 many TRBD1 CASSLPPGGSEAFF TGTGCCAGCAGTTTACCCCCAGGGGGCTCTGAAGCTTTCTTT
TRBJ2-3 TRBV28 many . CASSLSGLGMADTQYF TGTGCCAGCAGTTTGTCGGGACTCGGAATGGCAGATACGCAGTATTTT
TRBJ1-2 TRBV3-1 . TRBD1 CASSPTGGPNGYTF TGTGCCAGCAGCCCGACAGGGGGCCCCAATGGCTACACCTTC
TRBJ1-2 TRBV5-6 many . CASSLDSKGYTF TGTGCCAGCAGCTTGGACAGTAAGGGCTACACCTTC
TRBJ1-5 TRBV10-3 many TRBD1 CAISESVVTGGNQPQHF TGTGCCATCAGTGAGTCAGTCGTGACAGGGGGCAATCAGCCCCAGCATTTT
TRBJ1-5 TRBV2 . TRBD1 CASSEALPWGQGAQPQHF TGTGCCAGCAGTGAAGCGCTTCCGTGGGGACAGGGGGCCCAGCCCCAGCATTTT
TRBJ2-6 TRBV27 few . CASRTGAGSGANVLTF TGTGCCAGCAGGACAGGCGCGGGCTCTGGGGCCAACGTCCTGACTTTC
TRBJ1-6 TRBV6-1 few . CASSTVGNNSPLHF TGTGCCAGCAGTACAGTCGGTAATAATTCACCCCTCCACTTT
TRBJ1-6 TRBV6-2/TRBV6-3 . TRBD1 CASAQGARNSPLHF TGTGCCAGCGCTCAGGGGGCTCGCAATTCACCCCTCCACTTT
TRBJ2-1 TRBV12-3/TRBV12-4 few . CASSRDGYNEQFF TGTGCCAGCAGTCGGGACGGTTACAATGAGCAGTTCTTC
TRBJ2-5 TRBV24-1 many TRBD2 CATSDPGGTQYF TGTGCCACCAGTGACCCGGGGGGGACCCAGTACTTC
TRBJ2-3 TRBV7-3 many . CASSLTAGDTQYF TGTGCCAGCAGCTTAACGGCCGGAGATACGCAGTATTTT
TRBJ2-3 TRBV19 . TRBD2 CASNMLAGGPDTQYF TGTGCCAGTAATATGCTAGCGGGAGGGCCAGATACGCAGTATTTT
TRBJ1-4 TRBV29-1 few TRBD1 CSFQTGTANEKLFF TGCAGCTTTCAGACCGGGACAGCTAATGAAAAACTGTTTTTT
TRBJ1-1 TRBV13 . . CASSLVRGVNTEAFF TGTGCCAGCAGCTTAGTTCGGGGTGTGAACACTGAAGCTTTCTTT
TRBJ2-2 TRBV6-5 few . CASSYSPWDTLNTGELFF TGTGCCAGCAGTTACTCTCCTTGGGACACACTGAACACCGGGGAGCTGTTTTTT
TRBJ2-5 TRBV28 . TRBD2 CASSFRGGRQETQYF TGTGCCAGCAGTTTCCGGGGGGGCCGGCAAGAGACCCAGTACTTC
TRBJ2-3 TRBV12-3/TRBV12-4 many TRBD2 CASSSPPGLAGGGVGTDTQYF TGTGCCAGCAGTTCCCCCCCGGGACTAGCGGGAGGTGGGGTTGGCACAGATACGCAGTATTTT
TRBJ1-5 TRBV20-1 . TRBD1 CSARGQGSFNQPQHF TGCAGTGCTAGGGGACAGGGGAGTTTCAATCAGCCCCAGCATTTT
TRBJ2-7 TRBV18 once TRBD1 CASSPVTGGAVEQYF TGTGCCAGCTCACCCGTGACAGGGGGCGCGGTCGAGCAGTACTTC
TRBJ1-2 TRBV6-1 . . CASRTEYYGYTF TGTGCCAGCAGGACGGAATACTATGGCTACACCTTC
TRBJ2-7 TRBV10-3 . TRBD1 CAIGAQKPGQGNEQYF TGTGCCATCGGTGCCCAGAAGCCGGGACAGGGGAACGAGCAGTACTTC
TRBJ2-3 TRBV11-3 . . CASSRLEGFFYPTDTQYF TGTGCCAGCAGCCGATTGGAGGGGTTTTTCTACCCCACAGATACGCAGTATTTT
TRBJ1-6 TRBV6-1 . . CASSERGGNSPLHF TGTGCCAGCAGTGAGCGCGGAGGTAATTCACCCCTCCACTTT
TRBJ1-2 TRBV3-1 many TRBD1 CASSHGTGNGYTF TGTGCCAGCAGTCACGGGACAGGAAATGGCTACACCTTC
TRBJ2-1 TRBV28 many . CASSLFPIQPSEQFF TGTGCCAGCAGTTTATTCCCGATCCAGCCAAGTGAGCAGTTCTTC
TRBJ1-1 TRBV11-1 many . CASSIQRGTEAFF TGTGCCAGCAGCATACAGAGGGGGACTGAAGCTTTCTTT
TRBJ1-5 TRBV6-2/TRBV6-3 many . CASNQQGLSNQPQHF TGTGCCAGCAACCAACAGGGTTTGAGCAATCAGCCCCAGCATTTT
TRBJ2-7 TRBV7-9 once TRBD2 CASGSVSGGASYEQYF TGTGCCAGCGGCTCTGTGTCGGGGGGAGCTTCCTACGAGCAGTACTTC
TRBJ2-5 TRBV12-3/TRBV12-4 . . CASSFGGWETQYF TGTGCCAGCAGTTTTGGGGGATGGGAGACCCAGTACTTC
TRBJ2-3 TRBV4-1 few . CASSPRVADTQYF TGCGCCAGCAGCCCCAGGGTTGCAGATACGCAGTATTTT
TRBJ2-1 TRBV20-1 many . CSATRPGLSYNEQFF TGCAGTGCGACCAGACCAGGGCTATCCTACAATGAGCAGTTCTTC
TRBJ2-5 TRBV5-4 . . CASSLAVGGETQYF TGTGCCAGCAGCTTGGCGGTAGGCGGGGAGACCCAGTACTTC
TRBJ2-1 TRBV5-1 few . CASIRDANNEQFF TGCGCCAGTATCCGGGACGCCAACAATGAGCAGTTCTTC
TRBJ1-1 TRBV15 . . CATSRGAEARRTEAFF TGTGCCACCAGCAGAGGTGCGGAGGCGCGTAGAACTGAAGCTTTCTTT
TRBJ1-6 TRBV28 many TRBD1 CASEDRGSSYNSPLHF TGTGCCAGCGAGGACAGGGGAAGCTCCTATAATTCACCCCTCCACTTT
TRBJ2-3 TRBV27 many TRBD2 CASSFQAGGWVPDTQYF TGTGCCAGCAGTTTTCAAGCGGGGGGGTGGGTCCCAGATACGCAGTATTTT
TRBJ2-1 TRBV29-1 once TRBD2 CSVENSGLAGRDEQFF TGCAGCGTTGAGAATAGCGGACTAGCGGGACGGGATGAGCAGTTCTTC